Included here is one T cell receptor beta chain sequence, with context. The V segment lost 4 bases and the J segment 6 bases; nucleotides outside the gene matches: 5. Germline V lookup: CDR1 MNHEY, CDR2 SVGAGI. This CDR3 is 14 amino acids long. The data were produced by immunoSEQ multiplex PCR, yet TCRdb's version contains in-frame clones alone and is incomplete. The sample consists of 65,000 to 80,000 clones, 90% to 95% of them appearing once. The source of the sample is a study of technical replicates of blood from a few donors. This sequence joins TRBV6-5 and TRBJ2-7; TRBD1 matches 11 bases. Material: T cells isolated from PBMCs. This TCR was recovered from a human donor in good health. The CDR3 bases are TGTGCCAGCAGTTCCGGGACAGGGGGAGCCGAGCAGTACTTC. Encoded protein: CASSSGTGGAEQYF.